Presented here are 6 T cell receptor beta chains from one specimen sequenced in a study of blood T cell repertoires in COVID-19. Sequencing was performed with immunoSEQ multiplex PCR; in TCRdb, only in-frame clones are kept and a portion is missing. The sample consists of 200,000 to 250,000 clones, 88% of them appearing once. The specimen sequenced was PBMCs or T cells enriched from blood (not recorded which). Receptor source: a woman in her twenties or thirties who had been exposed to COVID-19.

The genes are TRBV2 and TRBJ1-1, with D perhaps matching TRBD1 (6 bases). This CDR3 spans 13 amino acids. Germline CDR1 is SNHLY and CDR2 is FYNNEI. V lost 10 bases and J 3 bases, leaving 15 bases between the germline ends. In nucleotides, the CDR3 is TGTGCCACACAAAGGACAGAGGACACTGAAGCTTTCTTT. This gives the protein CATQRTEDTEAFF.

The rearrangement joins TRBV7-9 to TRBJ2-7; 9 bases agree with TRBD2. Germline assignment: CDR1 SEHNR and CDR2 FQNEAQ (reference sequence). The trim removed 5 bases at V and 5 bases at J, leaving 7 bases unmatched. The CDR3 is made up of 14 amino acids. CDR3 protein: CASSLSGRQDEQYF. CDR3 bases: TGTGCCAGCAGCCTTAGCGGGAGACAGGACGAGCAGTACTTC.

This clone has a single count. This rearrangement joins TRBV4-2 to TRBJ1-2, with TRBD1 as a possible D gene (5 bases). Germline CDR1 is LGHNA and CDR2 is YNFKEQ. The CDR3 is 14 residues long. The germline V and J ends were trimmed by 0 bases and 6 bases, with 11 bases remaining between them. The chain's CDR3 is CASSQDGGDDGYTF. For the CDR3, the DNA is TGTGCCAGCAGCCAAGATGGGGGGGATGATGGCTACACCTTC.

The chain employs TRBV23-1 and TRBJ2-7, with a possible D match to TRBD1 (5 bases). TRBV23-1 is known as an ORF, though its function is uncertain. V gave up 4 bases and J gave up 7 bases, with 23 bases separating them. The CDR3 extends over 16 amino acids. The CDR3 spells CASSLKPQGTPREQYF. The CDR3, as DNA: TGCGCCAGCAGTCTAAAACCTCAGGGCACACCGAGGGAGCAGTACTTC.

Here the CDR3 DNA reads TGTGCCAGCAGCCGCCCTAGGCCCTCTGGAAACACCATATATTTT. Its protein is CASSRPRPSGNTIYF. This chain connects TRBV3-1 (or the pseudogene TRBV3-2) to TRBJ1-3; the D is unclear. CDR3 length: 15 residues. CDR1 and CDR2 from the germline V gene are LGHDT and YNNKEL (reference sequence). The ends were cut back, 4 bases at V and 0 bases at J, with 10 bases in the middle.

The chain is built from TRBV29-1 and TRBJ2-7, with 8 bases lining up with TRBD2. The CDR3 has 13 amino acids. From germline, CDR1 is SQVTM and CDR2 ANQGSEA. J was trimmed by 6 bases and V by 4 bases; bases with no gene match: 8. The CDR3 DNA reads as TGCAGCGTTGCACGTGCGGGAGGTGCCGAGCAGTACTTC. It translates to CSVARAGGAEQYF.